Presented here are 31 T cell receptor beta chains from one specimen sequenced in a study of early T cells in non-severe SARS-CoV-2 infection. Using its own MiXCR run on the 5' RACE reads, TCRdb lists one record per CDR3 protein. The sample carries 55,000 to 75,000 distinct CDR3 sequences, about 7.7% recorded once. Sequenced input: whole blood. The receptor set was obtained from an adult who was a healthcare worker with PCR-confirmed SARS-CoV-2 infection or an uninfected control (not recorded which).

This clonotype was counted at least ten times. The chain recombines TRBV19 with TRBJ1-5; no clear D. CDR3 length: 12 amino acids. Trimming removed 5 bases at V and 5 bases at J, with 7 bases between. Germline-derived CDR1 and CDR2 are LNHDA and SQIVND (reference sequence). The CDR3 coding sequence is TGTGCCAGTAGTGTTCGAGATCAGCCCCAGCATTTT. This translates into CASSVRDQPQHF.

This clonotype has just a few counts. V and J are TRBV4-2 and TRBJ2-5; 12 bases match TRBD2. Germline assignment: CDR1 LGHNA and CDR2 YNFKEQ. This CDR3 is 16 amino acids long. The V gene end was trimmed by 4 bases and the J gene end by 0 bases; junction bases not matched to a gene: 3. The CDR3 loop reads CASSRGTSGYQETQYF. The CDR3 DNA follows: TGTGCCAGCAGCCGAGGGACTAGCGGGTACCAAGAGACCCAGTACTTC.

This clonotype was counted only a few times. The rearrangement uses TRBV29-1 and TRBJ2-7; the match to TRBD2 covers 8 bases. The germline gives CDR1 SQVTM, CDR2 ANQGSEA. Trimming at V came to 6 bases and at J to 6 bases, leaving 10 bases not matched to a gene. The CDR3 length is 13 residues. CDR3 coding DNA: TGCAGCGTCGGACGGGGGGGAGGCGGCGAGCAGTACTTC. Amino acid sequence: CSVGRGGGGEQYF.

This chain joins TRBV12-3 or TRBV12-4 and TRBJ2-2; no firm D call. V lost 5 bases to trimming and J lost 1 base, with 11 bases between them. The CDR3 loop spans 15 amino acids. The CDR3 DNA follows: TGTGCCAGCAGTCCCGCGGCCATGAACACCGGGGAGCTGTTTTTT. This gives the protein CASSPAAMNTGELFF.

The CDR3, as DNA: TGTGCCAGCACACGGGGACACTACACAGATACGCAGTATTTT. Its protein is CASTRGHYTDTQYF. The chain is built from TRBV6-1 and TRBJ2-3; maybe TRBD1 (6 bases). Germline-derived CDR1 and CDR2 are MNHNS and SASEGT. V shed 7 bases and J shed 2 bases, with 13 bases lying between them. This CDR3 region has 14 residues.

The CDR3 DNA follows: TGCGCCAGCAGCTTGGTCGTAGGGCAGGCCTATGGCTACACCTTC. This encodes CASSLVVGQAYGYTF. V gene TRBV5-1 combines with J gene TRBJ1-2; D unresolved. Trimming stripped 0 bases from V and 4 bases from J, with 13 bases between. Germline CDR1 reads SGHRS; CDR2 reads YFSETQ. This CDR3 contains 15 residues.

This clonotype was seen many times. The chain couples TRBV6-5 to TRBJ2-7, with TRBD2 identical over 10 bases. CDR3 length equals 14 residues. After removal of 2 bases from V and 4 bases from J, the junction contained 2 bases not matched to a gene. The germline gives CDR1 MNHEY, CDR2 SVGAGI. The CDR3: CASSYVAGGYEQYF. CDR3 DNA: TGTGCCAGCAGTTACGTAGCGGGAGGTTACGAGCAGTACTTC.

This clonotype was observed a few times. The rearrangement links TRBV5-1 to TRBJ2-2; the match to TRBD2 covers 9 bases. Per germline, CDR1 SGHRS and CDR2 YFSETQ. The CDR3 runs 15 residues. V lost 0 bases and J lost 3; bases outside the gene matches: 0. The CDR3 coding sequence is TGCGCCAGCAGCTTGGCTAGCGGGGACACCGGGGAGCTGTTTTTT. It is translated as CASSLASGDTGELFF. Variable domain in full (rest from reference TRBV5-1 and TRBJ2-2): KAGVTQTPRYLIKTRGQQVTLSCSPISGHRSVSWYQQTPGQGLQFLFEYFSETQRNKGNFPGRFSGRQFSNSRSEMNVSTLELGDSALYLCASSLASGDTGELFFGEGSRLTVL.

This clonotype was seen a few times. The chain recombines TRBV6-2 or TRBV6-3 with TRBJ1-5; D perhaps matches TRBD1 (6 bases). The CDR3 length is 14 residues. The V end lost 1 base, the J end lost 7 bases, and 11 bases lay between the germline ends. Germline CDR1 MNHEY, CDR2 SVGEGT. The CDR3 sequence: CASSYFGGGQPQHF. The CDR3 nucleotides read TGTGCCAGCAGTTACTTCGGGGGCGGACAGCCCCAGCATTTT.

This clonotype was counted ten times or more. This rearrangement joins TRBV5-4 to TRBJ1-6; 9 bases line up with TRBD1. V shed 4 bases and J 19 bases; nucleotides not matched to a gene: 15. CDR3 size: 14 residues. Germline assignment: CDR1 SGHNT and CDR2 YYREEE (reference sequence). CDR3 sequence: CASSQGTGTAFQHF. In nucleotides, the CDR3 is TGTGCCAGCAGCCAGGGGACAGGGACAGCCTTCCAGCACTTT.

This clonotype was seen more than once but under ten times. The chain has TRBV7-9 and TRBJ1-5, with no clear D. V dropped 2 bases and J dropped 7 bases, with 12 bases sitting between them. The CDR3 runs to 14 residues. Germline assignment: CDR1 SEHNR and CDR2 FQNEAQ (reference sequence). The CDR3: CASSLSGSRQPQHF. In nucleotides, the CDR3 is TGTGCCAGCAGCTTAAGCGGCAGTCGGCAGCCCCAGCATTTT.

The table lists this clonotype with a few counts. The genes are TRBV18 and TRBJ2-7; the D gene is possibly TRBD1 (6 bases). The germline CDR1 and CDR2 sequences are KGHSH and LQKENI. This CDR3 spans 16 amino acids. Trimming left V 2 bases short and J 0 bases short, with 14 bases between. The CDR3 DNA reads TGTGCCAGCTCACCAAGAGCCGGGACATCCTCCTACGAGCAGTACTTC. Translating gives CASSPRAGTSSYEQYF.

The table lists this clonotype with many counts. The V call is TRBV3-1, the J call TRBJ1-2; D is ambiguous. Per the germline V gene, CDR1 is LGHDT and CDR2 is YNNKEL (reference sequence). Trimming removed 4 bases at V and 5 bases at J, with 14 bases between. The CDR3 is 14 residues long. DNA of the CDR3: TGTGCCAGCAGCCCATCTTTAGGAAGGTATGGCTACACCTTC. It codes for CASSPSLGRYGYTF.

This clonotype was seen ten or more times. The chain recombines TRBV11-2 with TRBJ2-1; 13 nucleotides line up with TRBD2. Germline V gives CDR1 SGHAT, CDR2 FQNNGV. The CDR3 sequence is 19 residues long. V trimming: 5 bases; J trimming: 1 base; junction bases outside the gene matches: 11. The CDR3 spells CASSQYGTSGIASYNEQFF. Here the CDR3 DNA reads TGTGCCAGCAGCCAATACGGGACTAGCGGGATCGCTTCCTACAATGAGCAGTTCTTC.

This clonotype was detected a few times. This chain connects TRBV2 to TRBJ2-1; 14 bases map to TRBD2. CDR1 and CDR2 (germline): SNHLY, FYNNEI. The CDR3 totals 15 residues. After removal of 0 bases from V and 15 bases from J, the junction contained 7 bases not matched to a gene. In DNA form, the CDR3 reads TGTGCCAGCAGTGAAGCCGGGACTAGCGGGAGAAAGTGGTTCTTC. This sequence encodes CASSEAGTSGRKWFF. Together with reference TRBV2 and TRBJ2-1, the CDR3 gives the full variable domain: EPEVTQTPSHQVTQMGQEVILRCVPISNHLYFYWYRQILGQKVEFLVSFYNNEISEKSEIFDDQFSVERPDGSNFTLKIRSTKLEDSAMYFCASSEAGTSGRKWFFGPGTRLTVL.

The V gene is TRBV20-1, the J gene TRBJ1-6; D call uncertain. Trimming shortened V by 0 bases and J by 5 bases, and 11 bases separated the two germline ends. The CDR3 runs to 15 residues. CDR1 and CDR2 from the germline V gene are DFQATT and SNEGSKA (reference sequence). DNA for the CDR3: TGCAGTGCTAGAGATTCGGGTGGGAATAATTCACCCCTCCACTTT. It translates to CSARDSGGNNSPLHF.

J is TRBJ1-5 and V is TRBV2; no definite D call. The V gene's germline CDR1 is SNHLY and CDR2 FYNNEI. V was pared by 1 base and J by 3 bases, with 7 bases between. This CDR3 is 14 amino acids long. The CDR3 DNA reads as TGTGCCAGCAGTGAAGGAACAGTCAATCAGCCCCAGCATTTT. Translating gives CASSEGTVNQPQHF.

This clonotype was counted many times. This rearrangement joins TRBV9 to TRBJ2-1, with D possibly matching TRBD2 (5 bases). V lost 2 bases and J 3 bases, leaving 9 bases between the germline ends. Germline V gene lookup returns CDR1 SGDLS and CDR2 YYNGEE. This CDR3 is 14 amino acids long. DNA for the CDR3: TGTGCCAGCAGCGTCTTCCGGGACTACAATGAGCAGTTCTTC. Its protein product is CASSVFRDYNEQFF.

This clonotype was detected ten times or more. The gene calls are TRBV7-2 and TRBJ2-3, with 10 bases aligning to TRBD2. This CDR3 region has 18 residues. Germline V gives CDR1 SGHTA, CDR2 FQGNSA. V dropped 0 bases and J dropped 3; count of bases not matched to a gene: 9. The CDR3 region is CASSLARIAGGVTDTQYF. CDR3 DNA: TGTGCCAGCAGCTTAGCGCGGATAGCGGGAGGTGTAACAGATACGCAGTATTTT.

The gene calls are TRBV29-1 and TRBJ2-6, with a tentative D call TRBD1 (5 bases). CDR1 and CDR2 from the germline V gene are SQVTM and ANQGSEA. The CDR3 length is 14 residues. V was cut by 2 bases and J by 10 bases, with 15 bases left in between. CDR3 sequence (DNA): TGCAGCGTTGAACAGCAAGGGGCCCGGAACGTCCTGACTTTC. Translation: CSVEQQGARNVLTF.

The CDR3 coding sequence is TGTGCCAGCATGGTGGGACCAAATCAGCCCCAGCATTTT. Its translation: CASMVGPNQPQHF. The chain carries TRBV6-1 and TRBJ1-5; weak D call: TRBD1 (5 bases). This CDR3 is 13 amino acids long. The germline V gene has CDR1 MNHNS and CDR2 SASEGT. Trimming stripped 7 bases from V and 4 bases from J, with 11 bases between.

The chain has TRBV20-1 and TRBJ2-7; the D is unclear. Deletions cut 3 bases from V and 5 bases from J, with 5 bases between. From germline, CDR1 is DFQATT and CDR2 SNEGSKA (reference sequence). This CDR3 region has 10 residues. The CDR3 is CSARPDEQYF. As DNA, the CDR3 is TGCAGTGCTAGGCCGGACGAGCAGTACTTC.

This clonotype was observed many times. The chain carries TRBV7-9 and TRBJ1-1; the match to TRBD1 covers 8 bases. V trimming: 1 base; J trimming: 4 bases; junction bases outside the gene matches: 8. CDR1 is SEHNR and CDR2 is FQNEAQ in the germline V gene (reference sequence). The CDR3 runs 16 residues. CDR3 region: CASSLGQGRGGTEAFF. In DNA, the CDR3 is TGTGCCAGCAGCTTAGGACAGGGGAGGGGTGGCACTGAAGCTTTCTTT.

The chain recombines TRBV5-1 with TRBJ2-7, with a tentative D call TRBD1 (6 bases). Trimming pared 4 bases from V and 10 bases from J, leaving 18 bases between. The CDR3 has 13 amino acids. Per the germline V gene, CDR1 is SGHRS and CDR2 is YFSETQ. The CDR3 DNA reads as TGCGCCAGCAGCCAGGACAGTAACCTCCTACAGTACTTC. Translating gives CASSQDSNLLQYF.

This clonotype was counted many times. CDR3 sequence (DNA): TGCGCCAGCAGCCGGAACCCAAGGGGGCAACAGTTCTTC. Translated, it gives CASSRNPRGQQFF. The chain joins TRBV4-1 to TRBJ2-1; 7 positions match TRBD1. J gave up 13 bases and V 4 bases, and 10 bases lay outside the gene matches. Looked up from germline, CDR1 is MGHRA and CDR2 is YSYEKL. This CDR3 has 13 residues.

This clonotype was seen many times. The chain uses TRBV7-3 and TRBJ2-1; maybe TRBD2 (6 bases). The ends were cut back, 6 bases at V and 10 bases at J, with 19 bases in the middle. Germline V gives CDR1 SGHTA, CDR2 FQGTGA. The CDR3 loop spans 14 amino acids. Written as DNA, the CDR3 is TGTGCCAGCAGTCCGTTCGACTCCCGGGGGGAGCAGTTCTTC. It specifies CASSPFDSRGEQFF.

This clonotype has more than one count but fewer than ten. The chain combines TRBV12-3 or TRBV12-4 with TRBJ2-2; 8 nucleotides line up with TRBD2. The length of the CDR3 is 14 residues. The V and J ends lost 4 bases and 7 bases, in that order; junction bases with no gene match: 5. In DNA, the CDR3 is TGTGCCAGCAGTTCGGGACTAGTTGGCGGGGAGCTGTTTTTT. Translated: CASSSGLVGGELFF.

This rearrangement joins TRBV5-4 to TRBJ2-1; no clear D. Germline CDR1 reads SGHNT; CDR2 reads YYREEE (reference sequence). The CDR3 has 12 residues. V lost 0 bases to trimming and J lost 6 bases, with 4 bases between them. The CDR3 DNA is TGTGCCAGCAGCTTGGTCACCAATGAGCAGTTCTTC. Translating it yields CASSLVTNEQFF.

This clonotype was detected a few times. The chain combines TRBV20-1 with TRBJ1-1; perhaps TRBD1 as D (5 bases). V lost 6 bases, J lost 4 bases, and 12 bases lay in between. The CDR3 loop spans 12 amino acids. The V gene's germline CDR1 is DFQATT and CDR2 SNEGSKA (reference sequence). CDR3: CSASGHSTEAFF. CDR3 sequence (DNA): TGCAGTGCCTCCGGACACAGCACTGAAGCTTTCTTT.

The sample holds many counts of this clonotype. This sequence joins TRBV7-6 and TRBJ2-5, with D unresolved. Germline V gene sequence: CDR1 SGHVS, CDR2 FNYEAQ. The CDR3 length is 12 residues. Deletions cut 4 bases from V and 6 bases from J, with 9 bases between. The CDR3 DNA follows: TGTGCCAGCAGCTCCCAGGAGAAGACCCAGTACTTC. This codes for CASSSQEKTQYF.

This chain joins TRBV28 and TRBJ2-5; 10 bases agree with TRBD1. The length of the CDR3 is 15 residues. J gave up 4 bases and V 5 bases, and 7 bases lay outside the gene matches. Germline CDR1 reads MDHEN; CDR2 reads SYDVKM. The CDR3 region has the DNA TGTGCCAGCAGTCCGGGACAGGGGTACGGAGAGACCCAGTACTTC. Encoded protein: CASSPGQGYGETQYF.